This entry concerns a single T cell receptor (beta chain). Its antigen is still unknown. The sample holds no much larger clone one base away, and base qualities are not on file. The protocol used for the library was the immunoSEQ multiplex PCR assay. TCRdb stores this immuneACCESS table with in-frame sequences only. Part of the clones is absent; in the studies checked, under half of the shortfall reflects unresolved V genes, and no reason is known for the rest. The sample table holds some 120,000 clones, of which about 88% were seen once. The top ten constitute roughly 3.2% of the sample. The sample comes from a study of control samples from healthy donors and cancer patients (TCRdb year 2020). The germline V gene provides CDR1 MDHEN and CDR2 SYDVKM. The CDR3 spans 13 residues, from the cysteine through the phenylalanine. Left in the record is the CDR3 DNA by itself, 39 bases read in frame from the first base. The V end gives up 6 bases and the J end 7 bases, leaving 6 bases in the junction not matched to a gene.

This sequence originates from a man aged 50-60 years in good health. Sequencing was carried out using blood. The chain links TRBV28 with TRBJ1-2; 9 of the junction bases match TRBD1. CDR3 reads: CASSLQGAIGYTF. The DNA is as follows: TGTGCCAGCAGCTTACAGGGGGCGATTGGCTACACCTTC.